Included here is one T cell receptor beta chain sequence, with context. Produced via immunoSEQ multiplex PCR; TCRdb's table is partial and in-frame only. This table has tens of thousands of clones, 78% appearing once. The record originates from a study of blood T cell repertoires in COVID-19. Background on the study: The samples span acute and convalescent COVID-19 from the United States, Italy and Spain. In each case, the material was cDNA or gDNA derived from T cells, B-cell-depleted T cells, or PBMCs.

V lost 4 bases, J lost 11 bases, and 17 bases lay in between. Germline CDR1 and CDR2: MNHEY and SMNVEV (reference sequence). The CDR3 spans 13 residues. This clonotype was obtained from a human donor in a cohort sampled during active COVID-19. The sample comprised peripheral blood. J is TRBJ1-1 and V is TRBV27; D may be TRBD1 (6 bases). The CDR3 DNA follows: TGTGCCAGCAGTTCAGAGGACAGATTTGACGCTTTCTTT. The encoded protein is CASSSEDRFDAFF.